These T cell receptor beta chains were read from a single sample in a study of T cell changes during pregnancy in multiple sclerosis. Clones were sequenced by immunoSEQ multiplex PCR, and TCRdb holds only the in-frame ones, with some missing. The table has more than 35,000 clones, 85% to 95% seen once. The material was CD4+ T cells from peripheral blood mononuclear cells, obtained in the second trimester of pregnancy. All receptors come from a female donor with multiple sclerosis, enrolled in a pregnancy study. The conserved cysteine and the conserved F or W are not part of the CDR3 here. D genes are given only for firm matches.

V | D | CDR3
TRBV19 | TRBD1 | ASIRTGGKAEAF
TRBV4-1 | TRBD1 | ASSQNEARDRQGYT
TRBV7-9 | TRBD1 | ASSLEDRGGYT
TRBV11-3 | TRBD1 | ASSRSGTGGAETQY
TRBV7-2 | - | ASSPIQGVTEAF
TRBV4-1 | - | ASSQEPTGRTGELF
TRBV6-6 | - | ASSPGTAEEQY
TRBV5-1 | - | ASRVDRDRGYT
TRBV5-1 | - | ASSLSSQASYEQY
TRBV19 | - | ASSINSGLNEKLF
TRBV6-5 | - | ASSSNSYGYT
TRBV11-2 | TRBD2 | ASSLGVGAGATYEQY
TRBV27 | TRBD1 | ASSVGQEGYGYT
TRBV11-1 | - | ASRLHRARPENTQY
TRBV7-2 | - | ASSGSPLKYYGYT
TRBV5-6 | TRBD1 | ASSGDRGLSPLH
TRBV4-2 | TRBD2 | ASSQDHTSGRYEQY
TRBV29-1 | TRBD2 | SVVFGGNFYEQY
TRBV12-5 | - | ASSYSNQPQH
TRBV5-4 | TRBD1 | ASSPQGADNSPLH
TRBV5-1 | TRBD1 | ASSLGGTGRYEQY
TRBV6-6 | TRBD1 | ASRLDRDTEAF
TRBV6-5 | - | ASSTGSVEKLF
TRBV6-5 | - | ASSRNGDYEQF
TRBV7-9 | TRBD2 | ASSGGLAGGRHNEQF
TRBV6-5 | - | ASSYSGAGETQY
TRBV14 | - | ASSRNRDTEAF
TRBV7-3 | TRBD1 | ASSLGRGGYEQF
TRBV19 | TRBD1 | ASSTFDRGQSRWNEQF
TRBV5-1 | TRBD2 | ASSSNSGSYNEQF
TRBV9 | TRBD2 | ASSVDAGGPGSEQF
TRBV7-3 | - | ASSSPTVYNEQF